Following are 27 T cell receptor beta chains from one sample sequenced in a study of CD4+ T cells in melanoma. Produced via immunoSEQ multiplex PCR; TCRdb's table is partial and in-frame only. The data hold 110,000 to 150,000 clones, with over 90% observed a single time. The receptors were sampled from a human donor with melanoma.

The chain uses TRBV27 and TRBJ2-2; a weak D match, TRBD1 (6 bases). Germline CDR1 reads MNHEY; CDR2 reads SMNVEV (reference sequence). V was clipped by 6 bases and J by 2 bases, with 22 bases between them. The CDR3 is 18 residues long. CDR3 amino acids: CASSDQEGQWFNTGELFF. In DNA, the CDR3 is TGTGCCAGCAGCGATCAGGAAGGACAGTGGTTTAACACCGGGGAGCTGTTTTTT.

The chain links TRBV5-1 to TRBJ2-5; D not resolved. The CDR3 is 13 residues long. Trimming left V 1 base short and J 5 bases short, with 9 bases between. CDR1 and CDR2 (germline): SGHRS, YFSETQ. The DNA for the CDR3 is TGCGCCAGCAGCTTGCTTTCGTCTGAGACCCAGTACTTC. It translates to CASSLLSSETQYF.

J is TRBJ2-7 and V is TRBV5-1; 7 bases line up with TRBD1. V shed 4 bases, J shed 2 bases, and the junction held 6 bases outside the gene matches. Germline V gene sequence: CDR1 SGHRS, CDR2 YFSETQ. This CDR3 is built from 14 residues. CDR3 residues: CASSKRQGPYEQYF. The CDR3 DNA is TGCGCCAGCAGCAAAAGACAGGGCCCCTACGAGCAGTACTTC.

V and J are TRBV4-2 and TRBJ2-5; TRBD2 matches 7 bases. The CDR3 is made up of 18 amino acids. Germline-derived CDR1 and CDR2 are LGHNA and YNFKEQ. V lost 4 bases and J lost 2; bases outside the gene matches: 16. CDR3 region: CASSLKGYGGGTQETQYF. In nucleotides, the CDR3 is TGTGCCAGCAGCCTTAAAGGTTACGGCGGGGGTACACAAGAGACCCAGTACTTC.

The chain recombines TRBV5-1 with TRBJ1-5; TRBD1 matches 10 bases. This CDR3 is built from 17 residues. CDR1 and CDR2 (germline): SGHRS, YFSETQ. Trimming took 0 bases from V and 6 from J; bases not matched to a gene: 9. The CDR3 spells CASSLGPRTGGVQPQHF. The CDR3 nucleotides read TGCGCCAGCAGCTTGGGGCCCCGGACAGGGGGTGTTCAGCCCCAGCATTTT. The full variable domain, with the rest looked up from reference TRBV5-1 and TRBJ1-5, is KAGVTQTPRYLIKTRGQQVTLSCSPISGHRSVSWYQQTPGQGLQFLFEYFSETQRNKGNFPGRFSGRQFSNSRSEMNVSTLELGDSALYLCASSLGPRTGGVQPQHFGDGTRLSIL.

The chain employs TRBV6-1 and TRBJ2-7, with D possibly called TRBD1 or TRBD2 (5 bases each). The germline gives CDR1 MNHNS, CDR2 SASEGT. V lost 7 bases, J lost 5 bases, and 18 bases lay in between. This CDR3 comprises 14 residues. CDR3 residues: CASKPGQAPHEQYF. The CDR3 region has the DNA TGTGCCAGCAAGCCGGGGCAGGCCCCCCACGAGCAGTACTTC.

This chain uses TRBV19 with TRBJ2-2; D assignment may be TRBD1 or TRBD2 (5 bases each). Trimming left V 5 bases short and J 7 bases short, with 11 bases between. CDR1 and CDR2 from the germline V gene are LNHDA and SQIVND (reference sequence). This CDR3 has 13 residues. The CDR3 loop is CASSGGVVGELFF. DNA of the CDR3: TGTGCCAGTAGTGGGGGAGTGGTCGGGGAGCTGTTTTTT.

This clone was detected once. V and J are TRBV18 and TRBJ2-1; 9 bases align to TRBD1. Germline V CDR1 and CDR2: KGHSH, LQKENI. The CDR3 has 15 amino acids. V trimming: 1 base; J trimming: 9 bases; junction bases outside the gene matches: 7. The CDR3 coding sequence is TGTGCCAGCTCACCACGGACAGGGGAGGTGGGTGAGCAGTTCTTC. Residues: CASSPRTGEVGEQFF.

The chain has TRBV10-2 and TRBJ2-1; 8 bases are shared with TRBD2. CDR1 is WSHSY and CDR2 is SAAADI in the germline V gene. J lost 3 bases, V lost 0 bases, and 4 bases had no gene match. The CDR3 sequence is 16 residues long. CDR3 coding DNA: TGCGCCAGCAGTGAGTCCGGGGGGGATCACTACAATGAGCAGTTCTTC. It is translated as CASSESGGDHYNEQFF.

A note on this clone: Germline and junction disagree at one end, which may indicate a read error. The chain joins TRBV7-7 to TRBJ2-1; D not resolved. The CDR3 extends over 14 amino acids. Looked up from germline, CDR1 is SSHAT and CDR2 is FNYEAQ (reference sequence). This CDR3 reads CASSPAESYNEQFF. Written as DNA, the CDR3 is TGTGCTAGCAGCCCCGCGGAGTCATACAATGAGCAGTTCTTC.

Written as DNA, the CDR3 is TGTGCCAGCAGTGCGACAGGGGGCGCGGGTCAGCCCCAGCATTTT. This sequence encodes CASSATGGAGQPQHF. The chain is built from TRBV25-1 and TRBJ1-5; 10 positions match TRBD1. The CDR3 is 15 residues long. CDR1 MGHDK and CDR2 SYGVNS come from the germline V gene. Germline trimming cut 4 bases from V and 6 bases from J; bases unmatched to any gene: 6. The full variable domain, with the rest looked up from reference TRBV25-1 and TRBJ1-5, is EADIYQTPRYLVIGTGKKITLECSQTMGHDKMYWYQQDPGMELHLIHYSYGVNSTEKGDLSSESTVSRIRTEHFPLTLESARPSHTSQYLCASSATGGAGQPQHFGDGTRLSIL.

The chain joins TRBV9 to TRBJ2-7; D not resolved. CDR3 length: 14 amino acids. The V end was cut by 6 bases, the J end by 0 bases, with 13 bases between. Germline V gives CDR1 SGDLS, CDR2 YYNGEE. The CDR3 nucleotides read TGTGCCAGCACCCTGACGCCTAGCTCCTACGAGCAGTACTTC. Translation gives CASTLTPSSYEQYF.

The CDR3 spells CASSLVPGGGNQPQHF. CDR3 coding DNA: TGTGCCAGCAGCTTAGTTCCAGGGGGCGGAAATCAGCCCCAGCATTTT. The rearrangement uses TRBV11-2 and TRBJ1-5, with 8 nucleotides matching TRBD1. Germline loops: CDR1 SGHAT, CDR2 FQNNGV. The J segment lost 4 bases and the V segment lost 1 base, leaving 6 bases of the junction unmatched. The CDR3 loop spans 16 amino acids.

J is TRBJ2-5 and V is TRBV19, with a possible D match to TRBD2 (5 bases). The CDR3 covers 15 residues. Looked up from germline, CDR1 is LNHDA and CDR2 is SQIVND (reference sequence). The V end was cut by 0 bases, the J end by 4 bases, with 12 bases between. The CDR3 DNA reads TGTGCCAGTAGTATAGATCGAAAAGGAGGAGAGACCCAGTACTTC. Protein sequence: CASSIDRKGGETQYF.

V and J are TRBV5-1 and TRBJ2-2; 10 bases line up with TRBD2. The CDR3 length is 16 residues. CDR1 and CDR2 from the germline V gene are SGHRS and YFSETQ. The V gene end was trimmed by 4 bases and the J gene end by 8 bases; junction bases not matched to a gene: 11. CDR3 region: CASSPRSGGAAGELFF. The CDR3 DNA sequence: TGCGCCAGCAGCCCGAGAAGCGGGGGGGCGGCGGGGGAGCTGTTTTTT.

The rearrangement links TRBV5-1 to TRBJ2-7, with 10 positions matching TRBD2. The CDR3 loop spans 16 amino acids. Looked up from germline, CDR1 is SGHRS and CDR2 is YFSETQ. The trim removed 4 bases at V and 12 bases at J, leaving 19 bases unmatched. CDR3 sequence: CASSPSRSGGASIRYF. In DNA form, the CDR3 reads TGCGCCAGCAGCCCTAGTAGGAGCGGGGGGGCGAGCATCCGGTACTTC.

The rearrangement links TRBV5-1 to TRBJ2-7, with TRBD1 as a possible D gene (6 bases). Trimming shortened V by 6 bases and J by 0 bases, and 13 bases separated the two germline ends. CDR1 is SGHRS, CDR2 YFSETQ, per germline. CDR3 length: 14 amino acids. CDR3 sequence (DNA): TGCGCCAGCACGCCAACACAGGGCTCCTACGAGCAGTACTTC. Translating gives CASTPTQGSYEQYF.

This chain uses TRBV30 with TRBJ2-5, with 9 bases aligning to TRBD2. The CDR3 is 15 amino acids. Looked up from germline, CDR1 is GTSNPN and CDR2 is SVGIG (reference sequence). V gave up 2 bases and J gave up 5 bases; unmatched junction bases: 9. The CDR3 reads CAWSPRGGGGETQYF. For the CDR3, the DNA is TGTGCCTGGAGTCCCCGCGGGGGGGGAGGGGAGACCCAGTACTTC. The full variable domain, completed using reference TRBV30 and TRBJ2-5, is SQTIHQWPATLVQPVGSPLSLECTVEGTSNPNLYWYRQAAGRGLQLLFYSVGIGQISSEVPQNLSASRPQDRQFILSSKKLLLSDSGFYLCAWSPRGGGGETQYFGPGTRLLVL.

The rearrangement joins TRBV28 to TRBJ2-7; no reliable D call. The CDR3 is 14 residues long. V was shortened by 5 bases and J by 13 bases, with 24 bases between the two germline ends. Per germline, CDR1 MDHEN and CDR2 SYDVKM. CDR3 protein: CASSPSLNRANQYF. As DNA, the CDR3 is TGTGCCAGCAGTCCATCCCTCAACAGAGCGAATCAATACTTC.

This CDR3 reads CASSENPGSGANVLTF. CDR3 DNA: TGTGCCAGCAGTGAGAATCCCGGCTCTGGGGCCAACGTCCTGACTTTC. This chain connects TRBV6-1 to TRBJ2-6; D ambiguous. Germline assignment: CDR1 MNHNS and CDR2 SASEGT. This CDR3 has 16 amino acids. Trimming removed 3 bases from V and 0 bases from J, with 9 bases in between.

The chain employs TRBV6-5 and TRBJ2-1; either TRBD1 or TRBD2 may fit D (6 bases each). V shed 7 bases and J shed 4 bases, with 17 bases lying between them. The germline gives CDR1 MNHEY, CDR2 SVGAGI. There are 15 residues in the CDR3. The CDR3 DNA reads as TGTGCCAGCACCCAAACGGGGGCTCGTTACAATGAGCAGTTCTTC. Translation: CASTQTGARYNEQFF.

This clone is a singleton in its sample. This chain's CDR3 is CASPPRGEVVTEAFF. The CDR3 DNA reads as TGTGCCAGTCCACCCCGCGGGGAGGTGGTCACTGAAGCTTTCTTT. The chain joins TRBV19 to TRBJ1-1, with D uncertain. The CDR3 runs 15 residues. The V and J ends lost 8 bases and 4 bases respectively, with 20 bases between them. Looked up from germline, CDR1 is LNHDA and CDR2 is SQIVND (reference sequence).

The CDR3 sequence is CAGGGNPFTDTQYF. The CDR3 coding sequence is TGTGCTGGGGGGGGGAACCCATTCACAGATACGCAGTATTTT. This chain joins TRBV28 and TRBJ2-3; 7 bases are a match to TRBD2. The germline gives CDR1 MDHEN, CDR2 SYDVKM. The CDR3 is made up of 14 amino acids.

This chain uses TRBV2 with TRBJ1-2; possible D gene TRBD1, 5 bases. Germline lookup yields CDR1 SNHLY and CDR2 FYNNEI. The length of the CDR3 is 14 residues. Trimming removed 6 bases from V and 5 bases from J, with 16 bases in between. CDR3 coding DNA: TGTGCCAGCAGGACCGGGACCTACACGTATGGCTACACCTTC. Translated, it gives CASRTGTYTYGYTF. Looking up the rest from reference TRBV2 and TRBJ1-2 gives the full variable domain: EPEVTQTPSHQVTQMGQEVILRCVPISNHLYFYWYRQILGQKVEFLVSFYNNEISEKSEIFDDQFSVERPDGSNFTLKIRSTKLEDSAMYFCASRTGTYTYGYTFGSGTRLTVV.

The chain has TRBV27 and TRBJ2-7; D might be TRBD1 (5 bases). Trimming pared 3 bases from V and 2 bases from J, leaving 8 bases between. CDR1 is MNHEY and CDR2 is SMNVEV in the germline V gene (reference sequence). This CDR3 has 13 residues. The CDR3 protein is CASSLGRAYEQYF. The DNA for the CDR3 is TGTGCCAGCAGTTTGGGCAGGGCCTACGAGCAGTACTTC.

This chain's CDR3 is CASSVATSGRTGETQYF. The CDR3 DNA sequence: TGTGCCAGCAGCGTAGCGACTAGCGGGAGGACGGGTGAGACCCAGTACTTC. The chain is built from TRBV9 and TRBJ2-5, with TRBD2 identical over 13 bases. CDR3 length equals 17 residues. The J segment lost 5 bases and the V segment lost 0 bases, leaving 7 bases of the junction unmatched. Germline V gene sequence: CDR1 SGDLS, CDR2 YYNGEE.

The chain has TRBV27 and TRBJ1-6; TRBD1 matches at 8 bases. The germline gives CDR1 MNHEY, CDR2 SMNVEV (reference sequence). V shed 6 bases and J 5 bases; nucleotides not matched to a gene: 6. The CDR3 totals 15 residues. As DNA, the CDR3 is TGTGCCAGCAGCACCCGACAGGGGAATAATTCACCCCTCCACTTT. Translating gives CASSTRQGNNSPLHF.